One sample yielded the 14 T cell receptor beta chains listed below, sequenced in a study of control samples from healthy donors and cancer patients. TCRdb keeps only in-frame clones here, not all; method: immunoSEQ multiplex PCR. The data hold around 59,000 clones, with more than 90% observed a single time. The sequenced sample consisted of PBMCs. The source of these receptors is a man aged 40-49 years with colorectal cancer.

In its sample, this clone was seen once. The CDR3 sequence is CASSPSGQGLYEQYF. The DNA of the CDR3 is TGCGCCAGCAGCCCTTCGGGACAGGGTTTGTACGAGCAGTACTTC. The V and J genes are TRBV5-1 and TRBJ2-7; 9 bases are shared with TRBD1. The germline CDR1 and CDR2 sequences are SGHRS and YFSETQ. The CDR3 spans 15 residues. Trimming at V came to 4 bases and at J to 4 bases, leaving 9 bases not matched to a gene.

V gene TRBV27 combines with J gene TRBJ2-2; 10 nucleotides agree with TRBD1. The CDR3 runs 17 residues. The germline V gene has CDR1 MNHEY and CDR2 SMNVEV (reference sequence). V shed 3 bases and J 3 bases; nucleotides not matched to a gene: 7. The CDR3 here is CASSFARTGGDTGELFF. The CDR3 DNA is TGTGCCAGCAGTTTTGCGAGGACAGGGGGGGACACCGGGGAGCTGTTTTTT.

The chain couples TRBV24-1 to TRBJ2-3, with TRBD2 matching 15 bases. The ends lost 2 bases at V and 11 bases at J; junction bases unmatched: 4. This CDR3 region has 15 residues. Germline V CDR1 and CDR2: KGHDR, SFDVKD. The CDR3 DNA sequence: TGTGCCACCAGTGATTGGACTAGCGGGGGGGAGGTGCAGTATTTT. This codes for CATSDWTSGGEVQYF.

The rearrangement joins TRBV5-6 to TRBJ1-3; D perhaps matches TRBD1 (6 bases). The CDR3 extends over 15 amino acids. The ends were cut back, 6 bases at V and 0 bases at J, with 13 bases in the middle. Germline-derived CDR1 and CDR2 are SGHDT and YYEEEE. The DNA for the CDR3 is TGTGCCAGCACCGTGACAGGTGTCTCTGGAAACACCATATATTTT. This gives the protein CASTVTGVSGNTIYF.

This rearrangement joins TRBV7-8 to TRBJ2-3, with 11 bases lining up with TRBD2. This CDR3 is built from 16 residues. The germline CDR1 and CDR2 sequences are SGHVS and FQNEAQ. The trim removed 1 base at V and 5 bases at J, leaving 5 bases unmatched. CDR3: CASSLDSGGARDTQYF. The CDR3, as DNA: TGTGCCAGCAGCTTAGATAGCGGGGGGGCCAGAGATACGCAGTATTTT.

The genes are TRBV24-1 and TRBJ1-2; D gene unclear. Trimming left V 10 bases short and J 5 bases short, with 10 bases between. Looked up from germline, CDR1 is KGHDR and CDR2 is SFDVKD. This CDR3 is built from 11 residues. CDR3 amino acids: CATADLYGYTF. CDR3 nucleotide sequence: TGTGCCACTGCGGACTTGTATGGCTACACCTTC.

The rearrangement uses TRBV6-1 and TRBJ2-7; D possibly uses TRBD1 or TRBD2 (5 bases each). The CDR3 runs to 15 residues. Looked up from germline, CDR1 is MNHNS and CDR2 is SASEGT. V was shortened by 0 bases and J by 2 bases, with 11 bases between the two germline ends. The chain's CDR3 is CASSEAWGSPYEQYF. The CDR3 DNA sequence: TGTGCCAGCAGTGAAGCGTGGGGGAGTCCCTACGAGCAGTACTTC.

The chain uses TRBV6-6 and TRBJ1-2; D may be TRBD1 (6 bases). CDR1 is MNHNY, CDR2 SVGAGI, per germline (reference sequence). The CDR3 is 12 amino acids. V dropped 6 bases and J dropped 4 bases, with 9 bases sitting between them. The CDR3 loop is CASRGAGYGYTF. Here the CDR3 DNA reads TGTGCCAGCAGGGGGGCGGGCTATGGCTACACCTTC.

This sequence joins TRBV6-4 and TRBJ1-1, with D tentatively TRBD1 (5 bases). Germline V gene lookup returns CDR1 MRHNA and CDR2 SNTAGT. V was cut by 4 bases and J by 2 bases, with 14 bases left in between. The CDR3 consists of 15 residues. The CDR3 region has the DNA TGTGCCAGCAGTGCTTCAGGGATCGGAAACACTGAAGCTTTCTTT. Amino acid sequence: CASSASGIGNTEAFF.

The gene calls are TRBV2 and TRBJ1-1; a weak D match, TRBD1 (5 bases). In germline, CDR1 is SNHLY, CDR2 FYNNEI. The CDR3 runs 14 residues. Trimming stripped 8 bases from V and 2 bases from J, with 15 bases between. The CDR3 DNA reads as TGTGCCAGCTTGAGGGGCGGCGGCAACACTGAAGCTTTCTTT. It specifies CASLRGGGNTEAFF. The full variable domain, completed using reference TRBV2 and TRBJ1-1, is EPEVTQTPSHQVTQMGQEVILRCVPISNHLYFYWYRQILGQKVEFLVSFYNNEISEKSEIFDDQFSVERPDGSNFTLKIRSTKLEDSAMYFCASLRGGGNTEAFFGQGTRLTVV.

The chain has TRBV4-2 and TRBJ1-6, with D unclear. The V end was cut by 2 bases, the J end by 5 bases, with 7 bases between. Germline CDR1 is LGHNA and CDR2 is YNFKEQ. The CDR3 runs to 14 residues. The CDR3 DNA reads TGTGCCAGCAGCCAAAGGACCGATAATTCACCCCTCCACTTT. Amino acid sequence: CASSQRTDNSPLHF.

The chain joins TRBV9 to TRBJ2-7, with 8 bases matching TRBD1. This CDR3 has 16 residues. After removal of 0 bases from V and 9 bases from J, the junction contained 14 bases not matched to a gene. CDR1 is SGDLS, CDR2 YYNGEE, per germline. The CDR3 loop reads CASSVGGTGASGAQYF. The CDR3 DNA reads as TGTGCCAGCAGCGTAGGCGGGACAGGTGCTTCGGGGGCGCAGTACTTC.

The CDR3 spells CASSPSGGFVADTQYF. The CDR3 bases are TGTGCCAGCAGCCCGTCAGGGGGCTTCGTGGCAGATACGCAGTATTTT. The chain uses TRBV11-2 and TRBJ2-3, with 8 bases matching TRBD1. The CDR3 extends over 16 amino acids. Germline assignment: CDR1 SGHAT and CDR2 FQNNGV. Germline trimming cut 5 bases from V and 4 bases from J; bases unmatched to any gene: 11.

The chain joins TRBV5-1 to TRBJ2-1, with D possibly TRBD1 on 6 matching bases. This CDR3 region has 14 residues. The V gene lost 0 bases and the J gene lost 3 bases, with 7 bases spanning the gap. Germline CDR1 SGHRS, CDR2 YFSETQ. CDR3: CASSLGDNYNEQFF. The CDR3 nucleotides read TGCGCCAGCAGCTTGGGGGACAACTACAATGAGCAGTTCTTC.